This TCR beta chain was profiled in a study of Ad26.COV2.S vaccination and SARS-CoV-2 variants. Across the study: The Ad26.COV2.S arm of the COV1001 trial was where the donor was placed. Participants got Ad26.COV2.S intramuscularly, once or twice 56 days apart. Findings of the study overall: The study found similar non-spike TCR breadth in vaccine and placebo recipients.

On this clone: What it recognizes is unknown.

The treatment was: some 20 received Ad26.COV2.S at low or high dose, single or two shots; roughly five received placebo; per-sample allocation not given. Day 63 after the first vaccine or placebo injection was the time point for sampling. Repertoires were generated with immunoSEQ multiplex PCR, while TCRdb's copy carries only in-frame clones and drops some. The table includes about 400,000 clones, roughly 90% detected once. This clonotype originated in a person between 18 and 65 years old who received the Ad26.COV2.S COVID-19 vaccine or a placebo. The sequencing here drew on peripheral blood, taken in a trial of Ad26.COV2.S vaccine versus placebo.

CDR3 loop: CAWDLASGANVLTF. CDR3 nucleotide sequence: TGTGCCTGGGACCTGGCCTCTGGGGCCAACGTCCTGACTTTC. V usage is TRBV30 and J usage is TRBJ2-6; D is unclear. V was clipped by 5 bases and J by 0 bases, with 8 bases between them. The CDR3 totals 14 residues. Looked up from germline, CDR1 is GTSNPN and CDR2 is SVGIG (reference sequence).